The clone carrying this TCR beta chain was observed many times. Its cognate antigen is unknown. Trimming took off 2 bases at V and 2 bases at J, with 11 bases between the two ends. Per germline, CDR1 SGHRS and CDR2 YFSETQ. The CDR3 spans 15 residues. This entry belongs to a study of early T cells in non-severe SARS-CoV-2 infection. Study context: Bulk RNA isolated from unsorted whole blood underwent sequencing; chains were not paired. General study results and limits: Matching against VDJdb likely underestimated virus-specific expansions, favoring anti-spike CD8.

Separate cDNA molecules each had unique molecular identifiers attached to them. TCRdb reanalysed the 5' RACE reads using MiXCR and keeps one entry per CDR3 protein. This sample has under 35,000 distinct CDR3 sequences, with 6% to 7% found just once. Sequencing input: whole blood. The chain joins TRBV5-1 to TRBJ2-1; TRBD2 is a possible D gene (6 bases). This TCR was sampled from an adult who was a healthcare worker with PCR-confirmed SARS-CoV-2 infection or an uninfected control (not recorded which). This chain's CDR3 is CASSFGSGAYNEQFF. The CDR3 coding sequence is TGCGCCAGCAGCTTCGGGAGTGGGGCCTACAATGAGCAGTTCTTC.